These 11 T cell receptor beta chains originate from one sample sequenced in a study of blood T cell repertoires in COVID-19. Repertoires were generated with immunoSEQ multiplex PCR, while TCRdb's copy carries only in-frame clones and drops some. The sample consists of approximately 240,000 clones, 85% of them appearing once. The specimen was peripheral blood. The source of these receptors is a woman aged 60-70 years with active or convalescent COVID-19.

Concerning this clone itself: The DNA is omitted, as the CDR3 cannot be located on it reliably, and the CDR3 follows TCRdb's listing. The chain recombines TRBV21-1 with TRBJ2-1; the table gives TRBD2 as D, unverified against the DNA. TRBV21-1 is described as a pseudogene. From its first to its last residue, the CDR3 has 16 amino acids. CDR3 sequence: CASSKVGSGNYNEQFF.

The chain links TRBV28 to TRBJ1-1; TRBD1 aligns across 8 bases. The CDR3 length is 16 residues. CDR1 and CDR2 from the germline V gene are MDHEN and SYDVKM. V shed 3 bases and J 2 bases; nucleotides not matched to a gene: 8. This chain's CDR3 is CASSFLGQGANTEAFF. CDR3 coding DNA: TGTGCCAGCAGTTTCCTCGGGCAGGGGGCCAACACTGAAGCTTTCTTT.

J is TRBJ1-1 and V is TRBV3-1 (or the pseudogene TRBV3-2); D gene unclear. CDR3 size: 16 residues. Per germline, CDR1 LGHDT and CDR2 YNNKEL (reference sequence). Trimming stripped 2 bases from V and 0 bases from J, with 13 bases between. The CDR3 DNA is TGTGCCAGCAGCCAATCGGGGAGTGGGATGAACACTGAAGCTTTCTTT. Translated, it gives CASSQSGSGMNTEAFF.

The rearrangement uses TRBV7-3 and TRBJ2-1; 11 positions match TRBD2. Germline assignment: CDR1 SGHTA and CDR2 FQGTGA. The CDR3 runs 20 residues. J gave up 0 bases and V 5 bases, and 15 bases lay outside the gene matches. The CDR3 region is CASSPRSGTSGPSSYNEQFF. CDR3 DNA sequence: TGTGCCAGCAGCCCCCGTTCCGGGACTAGCGGACCCAGCTCCTACAATGAGCAGTTCTTC. The full variable domain, its missing parts supplied by reference TRBV7-3 and TRBJ2-1, is GAGVSQTPSNKVTEKGKYVELRCDPISGHTALYWYRQSLGQGPEFLIYFQGTGAADDSGLPNDRFFAVRPEGSVSTLKIQRTERGDSAVYLCASSPRSGTSGPSSYNEQFFGPGTRLTVL.

This rearrangement joins TRBV9 to TRBJ1-2; perhaps TRBD1 as D (5 bases). The CDR3 extends over 14 amino acids. The V gene's germline CDR1 is SGDLS and CDR2 YYNGEE. Deletions cut 2 bases from V and 5 bases from J, with 13 bases between. The CDR3 reads CASSVVQGTYGYTF. The CDR3 DNA follows: TGTGCCAGCAGCGTGGTGCAGGGTACATATGGCTACACCTTC.

The V and J genes are TRBV6-2 or TRBV6-3 and TRBJ2-1; 7 bases line up with TRBD2. The CDR3 covers 16 residues. The V segment lost 3 bases and the J segment 8 bases; nucleotides outside the gene matches: 13. Germline V lookup: CDR1 MNHEY, CDR2 SVGEGT. CDR3 DNA sequence: TGTGCCAGCAGTTATTTGCGGGAGAAAGGTTTCGATGAGCAGTTCTTC. As protein: CASSYLREKGFDEQFF.

This clone showed up just a few times. The CDR3 spells CASSSVGATYNSPLHF. The CDR3 DNA sequence: TGTGCCAGCAGCTCCGTGGGGGCTACTTATAATTCACCCCTCCACTTT. This chain uses TRBV5-4 with TRBJ1-6, with D maybe TRBD1 (6 bases). The V and J ends lost 3 bases and 4 bases respectively, with 14 bases between them. Germline V gives CDR1 SGHNT, CDR2 YYREEE (reference sequence). CDR3 length equals 16 residues.

The genes are TRBV5-1 and TRBJ1-2, with TRBD1 matching over 9 bases. The CDR3 extends over 16 amino acids. Germline lookup yields CDR1 SGHRS and CDR2 YFSETQ. V lost 4 bases to trimming and J lost 6 bases; unmatched junction nucleotides: 13. The CDR3 region has the DNA TGCGCCAGCAGCGGGACAGGGATGACAAGGAACGATGGCTACACCTTC. This codes for CASSGTGMTRNDGYTF.

CDR3: CASRPDRAGSEQYV. In DNA, the CDR3 is TGTGCCAGCAGGCCCGACAGGGCGGGCAGCGAGCAGTACGTC. This rearrangement joins TRBV5-5 to TRBJ2-7; 7 nucleotides agree with TRBD1. V gave up 5 bases and J gave up 6 bases; unmatched junction bases: 11. Germline V CDR1 and CDR2: SGHKS, YYEKEE (reference sequence). The CDR3 is 14 residues long.

This clone appeared a single time. The gene calls are TRBV6-5 and TRBJ2-2; possibly TRBD1 for D (5 bases). V dropped 7 bases and J dropped 4 bases, with 16 bases sitting between them. This CDR3 has 15 residues. Germline-derived CDR1 and CDR2 are MNHEY and SVGAGI. CDR3 region: CASIVTTVITGELFF. The CDR3 nucleotides read TGTGCCAGCATTGTGACGACAGTGATCACCGGGGAGCTGTTTTTT.

The gene calls are TRBV19 and TRBJ1-6; D is perhaps TRBD1 (6 bases). V dropped 3 bases and J dropped 10 bases, with 13 bases sitting between them. Germline V CDR1 and CDR2: LNHDA, SQIVND (reference sequence). The CDR3 totals 14 residues. For the CDR3, the DNA is TGTGCCAGTAGTATGGGCAGGGGAGGGTCACCCCTCCACTTT. Translated: CASSMGRGGSPLHF.